One sample yielded the 27 T cell receptor beta chains listed below, sequenced in a study of shared clonotypes between healthy human individuals. Profiling relied on immunoSEQ multiplex PCR, and the TCRdb table lists in-frame clones only, not all of them. The sample carries approximately 340,000 clones, under 80% recorded once. Sequenced sample: memory CD4+ T cells sorted from blood. Sample subset: CD45RA-negative fraction. Receptors were obtained from a man aged 30 to 45 in good health.

This chain uses TRBV2 with TRBJ2-1, with 7 bases identical to TRBD2. Trimming at V came to 2 bases and at J to 7 bases, leaving 5 bases not matched to a gene. The CDR3 runs 14 residues. The germline V gene has CDR1 SNHLY and CDR2 FYNNEI. The CDR3 region is CASSEQLALNEQFF. The CDR3 nucleotides are TGTGCCAGCAGTGAACAACTAGCGCTTAATGAGCAGTTCTTC.

This clone was seen just once. This chain uses TRBV13 with TRBJ2-3, with D unclear. Looked up from germline, CDR1 is PRHDT and CDR2 is FYEKMQ (reference sequence). This CDR3 is built from 15 residues. The V end was cut by 0 bases, the J end by 3 bases, with 10 bases between. The CDR3 sequence is CASSLGGSRTDTQYF. The CDR3 region has the DNA TGTGCCAGCAGCTTAGGAGGGTCGAGGACAGATACGCAGTATTTT. Using reference TRBV13 and TRBJ2-3 for the parts outside the CDR3, the full variable domain is AAGVIQSPRHLIKEKRETATLKCYPIPRHDTVYWYQQGPGQDPQFLISFYEKMQSDKGSIPDRFSAQQFSDYHSELNMSSLELGDSALYFCASSLGGSRTDTQYFGPGTRLTVL.

This chain links TRBV6-1 with TRBJ2-1; TRBD2 might be the D (6 bases). Germline V gene lookup returns CDR1 MNHNS and CDR2 SASEGT. This CDR3 is built from 15 residues. V was cut by 3 bases and J by 0 bases, with 9 bases left in between. The CDR3 bases are TGTGCCAGCAGTGAGGAGGGGCGCTCCTACAATGAGCAGTTCTTC. Encoded protein: CASSEEGRSYNEQFF.

The chain recombines TRBV9 with TRBJ1-4, with a possible D match to TRBD1 (5 bases). The V gene's germline CDR1 is SGDLS and CDR2 YYNGEE. CDR3 length: 14 residues. Deletions cut 4 bases from V and 7 bases from J, with 14 bases between. CDR3 amino acids: CASSLDGGFEKLFF. As DNA, the CDR3 is TGTGCCAGCAGCTTAGACGGGGGTTTTGAAAAACTGTTTTTT.

The CDR3 sequence: CASSPGRTNTEAFF. The CDR3 DNA follows: TGTGCCAGCAGCCCGGGTAGGACGAACACTGAAGCTTTCTTT. The V and J genes are TRBV5-5 and TRBJ1-1; D call uncertain. Trimming took 4 bases from V and 1 from J, leaving 11 bases between them. Germline values: CDR1 SGHKS, CDR2 YYEKEE (reference sequence). The length of the CDR3 is 14 residues.

This clone was counted a few times. The CDR3 DNA reads as TGTGCCAGCAGCTTGACAAGGGAAGCTTTCTTT. This codes for CASSLTREAFF. J is TRBJ1-1 and V is TRBV11-2; no clear D. The V and J ends lost 3 bases and 8 bases respectively, with 7 bases between them. From germline, CDR1 is SGHAT and CDR2 FQNNGV. CDR3 length equals 11 residues.

The J gene is TRBJ2-3, the V gene TRBV5-3; TRBD1 is a possible D gene (6 bases). TRBV5-3 is reported as an ORF; its role is uncertain. The ends were cut back, 4 bases at V and 0 bases at J, with 24 bases in the middle. The CDR3 totals 19 residues. The CDR3 nucleotides read TGTGCCAGAAGCCTCTTAAAGAAATTACAGGGCCCTAGCACAGATACGCAGTATTTT. Translating it yields CARSLLKKLQGPSTDTQYF.

The rearrangement uses TRBV2 and TRBJ2-7; perhaps TRBD1 as D (5 bases). Per the germline V gene, CDR1 is SNHLY and CDR2 is FYNNEI. Trimming removed 9 bases at V and 6 bases at J, with 15 bases between. This CDR3 region has 12 residues. CDR3 in DNA: TGTGCCAGTCAGAGCCAGGGCTTCGAGCAGTACTTC. As protein: CASQSQGFEQYF.

The chain carries TRBV5-1 and TRBJ2-5; maybe TRBD2 (6 bases). CDR3 length equals 15 residues. Germline V gives CDR1 SGHRS, CDR2 YFSETQ. V lost 0 bases and J 6 bases, leaving 15 bases between the germline ends. The CDR3 protein is CASSLEARGMQTQYF. As DNA, the CDR3 is TGCGCCAGCAGCTTGGAAGCCCGGGGGATGCAGACCCAGTACTTC.

V is TRBV15 and J is TRBJ2-1, with TRBD2 matching over 7 bases. The germline CDR1 and CDR2 sequences are LNHNV and YYDKDF (reference sequence). Trimming took 3 bases from V and 4 from J; bases not matched to a gene: 9. This CDR3 is 16 amino acids long. The CDR3 region is CATSSGDYQRYNEQFF. As DNA, the CDR3 is TGTGCCACCAGCAGCGGGGACTACCAGAGATACAATGAGCAGTTCTTC.

This clone was found once. The V gene is TRBV5-6, the J gene TRBJ2-1, with 9 bases identical to TRBD1. The CDR3 is 14 amino acids. Germline V gene lookup returns CDR1 SGHDT and CDR2 YYEEEE. V dropped 7 bases and J dropped 12; count of bases not matched to a gene: 14. CDR3 nucleotides: TGTGCCAGCGGGGAGGGACAGGGCATCAAGAGGCAGTTCTTC. Its protein is CASGEGQGIKRQFF.

The chain couples TRBV11-2 to TRBJ2-5, with TRBD1 identical over 7 bases. Germline-derived CDR1 and CDR2 are SGHAT and FQNNGV. The length of the CDR3 is 13 residues. The trim removed 5 bases at V and 3 bases at J, leaving 3 bases unmatched. The CDR3 DNA reads as TGTGCCAGCAGCCCTGGGACAGAAGAGACCCAGTACTTC. Residues: CASSPGTEETQYF.

The chain carries TRBV27 and TRBJ1-5; unclear D gene. CDR1 and CDR2 from the germline V gene are MNHEY and SMNVEV (reference sequence). Trimming shortened V by 0 bases and J by 4 bases, and 10 bases separated the two germline ends. CDR3 length equals 15 residues. CDR3 DNA: TGTGCCAGCAGTTTATCAGGTGGAGGGAATCAGCCCCAGCATTTT. Its protein product is CASSLSGGGNQPQHF.

About this clone itself: It differs at one base from a far larger clone, so likely a read error. This sequence joins TRBV7-2 and TRBJ2-7, with 7 bases aligning to TRBD1. The CDR3 is 15 residues long. Germline CDR1 and CDR2: SGHTA and FQGNSA. V shed 1 base and J 2 bases; nucleotides not matched to a gene: 5. DNA of the CDR3: TGTGCCAGCAGCTTAGGTGGGACAGTGGCCTACGAGCAGTACTTC. It yields the protein CASSLGGTVAYEQYF.

The genes are TRBV2 and TRBJ2-3, with 8 positions matching TRBD2. Germline lookup yields CDR1 SNHLY and CDR2 FYNNEI. V shed 6 bases and J 2 bases; nucleotides not matched to a gene: 7. The CDR3 length is 15 residues. The CDR3 DNA reads TGTGCCAGCAGAGAACTAGCGGACGACACAGATACGCAGTATTTT. Its translation is CASRELADDTDTQYF.

The chain carries TRBV19 and TRBJ1-3; D ambiguous. The germline V gene encodes CDR1 LNHDA and CDR2 SQIVND (reference sequence). The CDR3 runs to 16 residues. Trimming took off 6 bases at V and 0 bases at J, with 15 bases between the two ends. CDR3 in amino acids: CASSITKGFSGNTIYF. CDR3 in DNA: TGTGCCAGTAGCATCACGAAGGGATTCTCTGGAAACACCATATATTTT.

This clone was recorded at least ten times. The same CDR3 also results from other DNA sequences found in this sample. J is TRBJ2-1 and V is TRBV10-2; 9 bases map to TRBD2. Per the germline V gene, CDR1 is WSHSY and CDR2 is SAAADI. V shed 6 bases and J 7 bases; nucleotides not matched to a gene: 10. CDR3 length: 15 residues. CDR3 protein: CASRRRASGANEQFF. The CDR3 bases are TGCGCCAGCAGGAGGAGGGCTAGCGGGGCTAATGAGCAGTTCTTC.

This clone was seen only once. The chain links TRBV18 to TRBJ2-1; D is ambiguous. Looked up from germline, CDR1 is KGHSH and CDR2 is LQKENI. With 3 bases removed from V and 3 bases from J, the gap between germline ends came to 9 bases. CDR3 length: 14 residues. The CDR3 DNA is TGTGCCAGCTCACCTAGTCTAGGCTACAATGAGCAGTTCTTC. As protein: CASSPSLGYNEQFF.

This clone was observed a single time. The chain links TRBV25-1 to TRBJ2-4, with TRBD1 identical over 8 bases. Germline CDR1 MGHDK, CDR2 SYGVNS. V lost 2 bases, J lost 3 bases, and 6 bases stayed unmatched. This CDR3 spans 16 amino acids. The CDR3 sequence: CASSEAGGSGKNIQYF. The CDR3 nucleotides read TGTGCCAGCAGTGAAGCAGGGGGCAGCGGCAAAAACATTCAGTACTTC.

The CDR3 region has the DNA TGTGCCAGCGCGAAAGGGGTTTGGACCTACGAGCAGTACTTC. The encoded protein is CASAKGVWTYEQYF. The chain carries TRBV6-5 and TRBJ2-7, with a weak D call TRBD1 (5 bases). Looked up from germline, CDR1 is MNHEY and CDR2 is SVGAGI. CDR3 length: 14 residues. Trimming took off 8 bases at V and 2 bases at J, with 16 bases between the two ends.

Comments on this clone: At one end the junction does not follow the germline gene, possibly because of a read error. The V call is TRBV28, the J call TRBJ1-5; D gene ambiguous. CDR1 is MDHEN, CDR2 SYDVKM, per germline. The length of the CDR3 is 15 residues. This CDR3 reads CASTLRGGGNQPQHF. For the CDR3, the DNA is TGTGCGAGCACCCTCCGGGGTGGGGGCAATCAGCCCCAGCATTTT.

J is TRBJ2-3 and V is TRBV9, with 8 bases fitting TRBD2. Germline CDR1 reads SGDLS; CDR2 reads YYNGEE. Losses at the gene ends were 4 bases for V and 5 bases for J; bases not matched to a gene: 6. The CDR3 is made up of 14 amino acids. CDR3: CASSFTSGGDTQYF. CDR3 DNA: TGTGCCAGCAGCTTCACTAGCGGAGGAGATACGCAGTATTTT. Based on the CDR3 plus reference TRBV9 and TRBJ2-3, the full variable domain is DSGVTQTPKHLITATGQRVTLRCSPRSGDLSVYWYQQSLDQGLQFLIQYYNGEERAKGNILERFSAQQFPDLHSELNLSSLELGDSALYFCASSFTSGGDTQYFGPGTRLTVL.

The chain links TRBV5-6 to TRBJ2-3; 13 positions match TRBD2. J gave up 8 bases and V 5 bases, and 8 bases lay outside the gene matches. This CDR3 region has 15 residues. CDR1 is SGHDT, CDR2 YYEEEE, per germline. The CDR3 nucleotides read TGTGCCAGCAGTTCTGGACTAGCGGGAGTTGGTACGCAGTATTTT. Its protein product is CASSSGLAGVGTQYF.

The chain links TRBV19 to TRBJ1-2; D is possibly TRBD1 (5 bases). The CDR3 is made up of 14 amino acids. CDR1 and CDR2 (germline): LNHDA, SQIVND (reference sequence). V dropped 0 bases and J dropped 6 bases, with 11 bases sitting between them. The DNA for the CDR3 is TGTGCCAGTAGTATAGAGGGGCGATTTGATGGCTACACCTTC. It is translated as CASSIEGRFDGYTF.

This clone was seen only once. The CDR3 region has the DNA TGTGCCAGCAGTTTGGAGGGACAGGGAGTAGTCGGCTACACCTTC. Its translation: CASSLEGQGVVGYTF. This chain uses TRBV27 with TRBJ1-2; 9 nucleotides match TRBD1. Germline trimming cut 3 bases from V and 8 bases from J; bases unmatched to any gene: 10. Germline loops: CDR1 MNHEY, CDR2 SMNVEV (reference sequence). This CDR3 is built from 15 residues.

This clone has a single count. This chain uses TRBV10-3 with TRBJ2-7; possibly TRBD1 for D (6 bases). Germline V gene sequence: CDR1 ENHRY, CDR2 SYGVKD. CDR3 length: 14 residues. Trimming pared 3 bases from V and 4 bases from J, leaving 13 bases between. The CDR3 DNA follows: TGTGCCATCAGTGATGGGAGACAGGCTTACGAGCAGTACTTC. This sequence encodes CAISDGRQAYEQYF.

The chain carries TRBV2 and TRBJ1-1; D perhaps matches TRBD1 (5 bases). This CDR3 has 14 amino acids. The V end was cut by 0 bases, the J end by 2 bases, with 7 bases between. Germline assignment: CDR1 SNHLY and CDR2 FYNNEI. The chain's CDR3 is CASSEAGGNTEAFF. DNA for the CDR3: TGTGCCAGCAGTGAAGCGGGGGGAAACACTGAAGCTTTCTTT.